Listed below are T cell receptor beta chains from one sample, sequenced in a study of T cell changes during pregnancy in multiple sclerosis. Measured with immunoSEQ multiplex PCR; TCRdb has only the in-frame clones, and not every one. The sample contains 100,000 or so clones, 85% to 95% of which appear only once. The sequencing here drew on peripheral blood, taken after pregnancy. These receptors were obtained from a female donor in good health, enrolled as a control in a pregnancy study. Each CDR3 is given with its conserved first and last residue. Fields, in order: V gene, J gene, CDR3 protein.

v_gene: TRBV5-1
j_gene: TRBJ2-7
CDR3aa: CASSFATSDPSYEQYF

v_gene: TRBV7-2
j_gene: TRBJ1-1
CDR3aa: CASSIGRGTEAFF

v_gene: TRBV4-1
j_gene: TRBJ1-5
CDR3aa: CASSQDGGARNQPQHF

v_gene: TRBV4-1
j_gene: TRBJ2-4
CDR3aa: CASRPVRGGTLAKNIQYF

v_gene: TRBV5-1
j_gene: TRBJ2-1
CDR3aa: CASSLSVDRGLAGDHEQFF

v_gene: TRBV2
j_gene: TRBJ2-7
CDR3aa: CASSEQGARFEQYF

v_gene: TRBV28
j_gene: TRBJ2-1
CDR3aa: CASSFPAGVDYNEQFF

v_gene: TRBV5-1
j_gene: TRBJ1-3
CDR3aa: CASSLTSSTGNTIYF

v_gene: TRBV5-1
j_gene: TRBJ1-3
CDR3aa: CASSRTGLEGNTIYF

v_gene: TRBV29-1
j_gene: TRBJ1-3
CDR3aa: CSVGGGASDSGNTIYF

v_gene: TRBV21-1
j_gene: TRBJ2-1
CDR3aa: CASSEKWGTWGGHEQFF

v_gene: TRBV5-6
j_gene: TRBJ2-2
CDR3aa: CASSPGSGELFF

v_gene: TRBV5-1
j_gene: TRBJ1-1
CDR3aa: CASSRDRGRRTEAFF

v_gene: TRBV5-5
j_gene: TRBJ2-7
CDR3aa: CASSQGFQYEQYF

v_gene: TRBV7-9
j_gene: TRBJ2-3
CDR3aa: CASSSRRQGLDTQYF